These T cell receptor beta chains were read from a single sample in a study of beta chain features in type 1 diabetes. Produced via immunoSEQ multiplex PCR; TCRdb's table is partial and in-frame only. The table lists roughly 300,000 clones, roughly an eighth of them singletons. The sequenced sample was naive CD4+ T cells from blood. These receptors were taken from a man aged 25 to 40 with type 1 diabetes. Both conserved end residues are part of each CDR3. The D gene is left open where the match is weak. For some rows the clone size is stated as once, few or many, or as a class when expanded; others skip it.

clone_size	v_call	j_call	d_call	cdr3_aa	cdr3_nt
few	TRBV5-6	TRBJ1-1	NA	CASSFYSPAERAFF	TGTGCCAGCAGCTTCTACAGTCCGGCAGAGAGAGCTTTCTTT
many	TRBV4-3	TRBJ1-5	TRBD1	CASSLDRVNQPQHF	TGCGCCAGCAGCCTCGACAGGGTGAATCAGCCCCAGCATTTT
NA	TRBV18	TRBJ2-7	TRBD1	CASSKGQGAYEQYF	TGTGCCAGCTCAAAGGGACAGGGGGCCTACGAGCAGTACTTC
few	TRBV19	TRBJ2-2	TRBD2	CASTHIGEGINTGELFF	TGTGCCAGTACCCATATAGGGGAGGGGATTAACACCGGGGAGCTGTTTTTT
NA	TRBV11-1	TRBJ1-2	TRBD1	CASSSSDRAGYTF	TGTGCCAGCAGCTCCTCTGACAGGGCGGGCTACACCTTC
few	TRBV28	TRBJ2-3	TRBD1	CASNQGVNTQYF	TGTGCCAGCAACCAGGGGGTAAATACGCAGTATTTT
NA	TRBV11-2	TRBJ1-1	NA	CASSLTRNTEAFF	TGTGCCAGCAGCCTTACAAGGAACACTGAAGCTTTCTTT
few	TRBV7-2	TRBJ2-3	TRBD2	CASSLRTSHADTQYF	TGTGCCAGCAGCCTCCGGACTAGTCATGCAGATACGCAGTATTTT
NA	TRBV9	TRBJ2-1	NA	CASSLQGRNEQFF	TGTGCCAGCAGCCTACAGGGGAGGAATGAGCAGTTCTTC
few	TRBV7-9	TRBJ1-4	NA	CASSLPGREKLFF	TGTGCCAGCAGCTTACCAGGGAGGGAAAAACTGTTTTTT
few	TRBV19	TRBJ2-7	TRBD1	CASSMQGADYEQYF	TGTGCCAGTAGTATGCAGGGGGCGGATTACGAGCAGTACTTC